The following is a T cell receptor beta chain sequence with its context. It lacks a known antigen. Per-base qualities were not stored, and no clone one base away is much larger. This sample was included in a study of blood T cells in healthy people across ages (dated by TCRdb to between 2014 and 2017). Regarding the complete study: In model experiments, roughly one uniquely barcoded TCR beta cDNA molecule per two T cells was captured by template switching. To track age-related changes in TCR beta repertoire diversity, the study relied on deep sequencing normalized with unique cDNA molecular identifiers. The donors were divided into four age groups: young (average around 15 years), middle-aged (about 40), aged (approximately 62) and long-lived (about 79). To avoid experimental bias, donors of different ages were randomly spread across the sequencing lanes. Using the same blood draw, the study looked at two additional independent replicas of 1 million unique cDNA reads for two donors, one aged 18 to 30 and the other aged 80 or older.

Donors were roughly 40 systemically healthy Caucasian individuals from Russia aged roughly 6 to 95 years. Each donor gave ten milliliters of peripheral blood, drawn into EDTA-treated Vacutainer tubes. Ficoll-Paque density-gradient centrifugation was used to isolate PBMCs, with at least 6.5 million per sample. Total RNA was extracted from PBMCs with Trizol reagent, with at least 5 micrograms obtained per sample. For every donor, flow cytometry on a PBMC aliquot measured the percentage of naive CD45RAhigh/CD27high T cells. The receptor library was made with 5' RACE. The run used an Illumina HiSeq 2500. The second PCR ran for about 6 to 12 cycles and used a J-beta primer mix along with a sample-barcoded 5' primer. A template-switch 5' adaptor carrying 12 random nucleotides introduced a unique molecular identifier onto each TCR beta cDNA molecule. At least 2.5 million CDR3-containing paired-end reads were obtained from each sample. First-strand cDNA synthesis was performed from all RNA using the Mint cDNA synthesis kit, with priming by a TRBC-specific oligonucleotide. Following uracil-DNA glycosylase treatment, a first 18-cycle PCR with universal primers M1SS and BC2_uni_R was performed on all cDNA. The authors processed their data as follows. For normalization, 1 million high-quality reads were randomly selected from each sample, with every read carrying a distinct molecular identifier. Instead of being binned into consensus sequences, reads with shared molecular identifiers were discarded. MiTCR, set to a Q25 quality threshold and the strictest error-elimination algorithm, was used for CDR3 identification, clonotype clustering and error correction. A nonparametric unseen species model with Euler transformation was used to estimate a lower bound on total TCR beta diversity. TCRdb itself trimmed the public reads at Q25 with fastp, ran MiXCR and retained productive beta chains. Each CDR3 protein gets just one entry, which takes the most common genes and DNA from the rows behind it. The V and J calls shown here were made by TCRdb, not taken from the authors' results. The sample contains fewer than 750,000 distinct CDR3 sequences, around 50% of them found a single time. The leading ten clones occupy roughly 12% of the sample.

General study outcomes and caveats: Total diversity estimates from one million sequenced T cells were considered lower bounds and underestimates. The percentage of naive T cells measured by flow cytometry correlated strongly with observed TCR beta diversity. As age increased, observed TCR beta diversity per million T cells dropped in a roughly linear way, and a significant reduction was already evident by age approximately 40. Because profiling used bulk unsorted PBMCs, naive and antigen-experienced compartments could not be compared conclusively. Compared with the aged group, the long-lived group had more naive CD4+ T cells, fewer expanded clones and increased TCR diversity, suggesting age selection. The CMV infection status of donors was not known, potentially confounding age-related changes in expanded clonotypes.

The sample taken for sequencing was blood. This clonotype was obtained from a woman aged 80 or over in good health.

The bases read TGCGCCAGCAGCTTCGGATCACCGGGCAATCAGCCCCAGCATTTT. The translation is CASSFGSPGNQPQHF. Recombination linked TRBV5-1 to TRBJ1-5, with the D gene call left open. Trimming costs V 2 bases and J 2 bases, and their ends lie 11 bases apart. CDR3 length: 15 amino acids, cysteine to phenylalanine. Kept here is only the CDR3 DNA, which spans 45 bases and is read in frame from base 1. CDR1 SGHRS and CDR2 YFSETQ were looked up in the germline V gene.